This is a list of T cell receptor beta chains from one sample in a study of cytomegalovirus exposure and HLA in healthy donors. Data came from immunoSEQ multiplex PCR; TCRdb stores just in-frame clones and leaves some out. The table lists some 90,000 clones, 81% of them singletons. Input material: PBMCs. These receptors were collected from a woman in her seventies in good health and CMV-seropositive. The CDR3 runs from the conserved cysteine through the conserved F or W. A D gene is named only where the DNA matches it firmly. Clone sizes are given selectively: once, few, many, or a class where the clone is expanded.

d_gene	v_gene	abundance	j_gene	CDR3nt	CDR3aa
-	TRBV4-3	few	TRBJ2-1	TGCGCCAGCAGCCAAGGGCTAACAGCGGACGAGCAGTTCTTC	CASSQGLTADEQFF
TRBD2	TRBV5-1	-	TRBJ2-7	TGCGCCAGCAGCTTAAGCGGGGGTTCCTACGAGCAGTACTTC	CASSLSGGSYEQYF
-	TRBV28	-	TRBJ1-4	TGTGCCGCACAGGGTACTAATGAAAAACTGTTTTTT	CAAQGTNEKLFF
TRBD2	TRBV11-2	-	TRBJ2-2	TGTGCCAGCAGCTTAGGAGTGGGGGGGAGCACCGGGGAGCTGTTTTTT	CASSLGVGGSTGELFF
TRBD1	TRBV7-2	-	TRBJ2-5	TGTGCCAGCAGCTGGGACAGGGAGGAGACCCAGTACTTC	CASSWDREETQYF
TRBD2	TRBV7-2	-	TRBJ2-5	TGTGCCAGCAGCTTAGTTGGGGCGGGAGGGACCTCCCAAGAGACCCAGTACTTC	CASSLVGAGGTSQETQYF
TRBD2	TRBV5-1	-	TRBJ2-1	TGCGCCAGCAGCTTGGAAAGCGGGGGGACCTACAATGAGCAGTTCTTC	CASSLESGGTYNEQFF
-	TRBV5-5	-	TRBJ2-7	TGTGCCAGCAGTTCGGACAGCCACTCCTACGAGCAGTACTTC	CASSSDSHSYEQYF
-	TRBV18	once	TRBJ2-1	TGTGCCAGCGTTCCGGGACTCAACAATGAGCAGTTCTTC	CASVPGLNNEQFF
-	TRBV7-6	-	TRBJ2-3	TGTGCCAGCAGCCCACCTGGGAGTTTTACAGATACGCAGTATTTT	CASSPPGSFTDTQYF
TRBD1	TRBV19	-	TRBJ2-1	TGTGCCAGTAGTTGGACAGGGATAAATGAGCAGTTCTTC	CASSWTGINEQFF
-	TRBV7-8	few	TRBJ2-7	TGTGCCAGCAGCCCAGCCAAAGAGACAGCCCAGTACTTC	CASSPAKETAQYF
-	TRBV4-1	-	TRBJ1-1	TGCGCCAGCAGCCAAGCTCGGAACACTGAAGCTTTCTTT	CASSQARNTEAFF
TRBD1	TRBV29-1	-	TRBJ2-6	TGCAGCGTTGATATCTTTAGGAAGGTTACTCGACAGGGGGCTTTCTCTGGGGCCGACGTCCTGACTTTC	CSVDIFRKVTRQGAFSGADVLTF
-	TRBV18	-	TRBJ2-2	TGTGCCAGCTCACCACAAGTTGCAGGGGCCACCGGGGAGCTGTTTTTT	CASSPQVAGATGELFF
-	TRBV19	-	TRBJ1-1	TGTGCCAGTAGTATAGGGCCCTCGAACACTGAAGCTTTCTTT	CASSIGPSNTEAFF
TRBD1	TRBV5-1	-	TRBJ1-2	TGCGCCAGCAGCTTGGCAGGGGGCGACTATGGCTACACCTTC	CASSLAGGDYGYTF
-	TRBV30	-	TRBJ2-2	TGTGCCTGCCCTCCGCCGGTGAACACCGGGGAGCTGTTTTTT	CACPPPVNTGELFF
-	TRBV6-6	-	TRBJ2-1	TGTGCCAGCAGTGCCCAGACGGGTTGGCGATACAATGAGCAGTTCTTC	CASSAQTGWRYNEQFF
TRBD2	TRBV7-2	-	TRBJ2-3	TGTGCCAGCAGCTTAATGGCTAGCGGCGGGGATACGCAGTATTTT	CASSLMASGGDTQYF
TRBD1	TRBV29-1	few	TRBJ1-2	TGCAGCGTTCCAAGCCGACAGGGGGCTCGATATGGCTACACCTTC	CSVPSRQGARYGYTF
TRBD2	TRBV7-2	-	TRBJ2-1	TGTGCCAGCAGCTTAGCGTCGGGAGCGGGAGTCTACAATGAGCAGTTCTTC	CASSLASGAGVYNEQFF
-	TRBV9	-	TRBJ2-7	TGTGCCAGCAGCGTAGCCCCGGACACCTACGAGCAGTACTTC	CASSVAPDTYEQYF
-	TRBV7-9	-	TRBJ2-1	TGTGCCAGCAGCTTAGGTACAGGGAATGAGCAGTTCTTC	CASSLGTGNEQFF
TRBD1	TRBV6-5	-	TRBJ1-1	TGTGCCGCTACAGGGGGCCCGTACACTGAAGCTTTCTTT	CAATGGPYTEAFF
TRBD1	TRBV10-3	-	TRBJ1-2	TGTGCCATCACTAGACAGGGGGCAGGCTATGGCTACACCTTC	CAITRQGAGYGYTF
-	TRBV9	-	TRBJ2-6	TGTGCCAGCACCCAGGGGTCGGCATCTGGGGCCAACGTCCTGACTTTC	CASTQGSASGANVLTF
TRBD1	TRBV10-3	-	TRBJ2-5	TGTGCCATCAGCCGGAGTTCGGACAGGGGGCGGGAGACCCAGTACTTC	CAISRSSDRGRETQYF
-	TRBV20-1	-	TRBJ2-7	TGCAGTGCGGGGCAGGGTGTTGAGCAGTACTTC	CSAGQGVEQYF
-	TRBV7-6	once	TRBJ2-2	TGTGCCAGCAGAATGACAGCCGCGAACACCGGGGAGCTGTTTTTT	CASRMTAANTGELFF
-	TRBV7-2	-	TRBJ1-1	TGTGCCAGCAGCTTAGCAGAGTATGAAGCTTTCTTT	CASSLAEYEAFF
-	TRBV18	-	TRBJ2-1	TGTGCCAGCTCACCACAGGGCGGGGCGTTGAATGAGCAGTTCTTC	CASSPQGGALNEQFF
-	TRBV25-1	-	TRBJ2-3	TGTGCCAGCAGTGAATCCCGAGGTGGCTACACAGATACGCAGTATTTT	CASSESRGGYTDTQYF
TRBD1	TRBV7-2	-	TRBJ2-3	TGTGCCACGACGAGGACAGGGGCCATGGATACGCAGTATTTT	CATTRTGAMDTQYF
-	TRBV6-5	-	TRBJ2-3	TGTGCCAGCAGTTACGAGGATACGCAGTATTTT	CASSYEDTQYF
-	TRBV4-1	-	TRBJ2-7	TGCGCCAGCAGCCGAGAGGTGACAACCTACGAGCAGTACTTC	CASSREVTTYEQYF
TRBD1	TRBV29-1	-	TRBJ1-2	TGCAGCGTTGCGGGCTGGGACAGCGACTATGGCTACACCTTC	CSVAGWDSDYGYTF
TRBD2	TRBV29-1	-	TRBJ2-1	TGCAGCGTTGACCTAGCGGGAGGTCTCTACAATGAGCAGTTCTTC	CSVDLAGGLYNEQFF
TRBD2	TRBV11-2	-	TRBJ2-7	TGTGCCAGCAGCCCCTCCAGCGGGAGCTCCTACGAGCAGTACTTC	CASSPSSGSSYEQYF
TRBD1	TRBV11-1	few	TRBJ2-5	TGTGCCAGCAGCCTCAGTCGACAGGGGGATCAAGAGACCCAGTACTTC	CASSLSRQGDQETQYF
-	TRBV9	-	TRBJ1-2	TGTGCCAGCAAAGGAGGAGACAGGCGAGGTATACCGAACTATGGCTACACCTTC	CASKGGDRRGIPNYGYTF
-	TRBV27	-	TRBJ1-1	TGTGCCAGCAGTGAGGACTCCTTTCGGACCACTGAAGCTTTCTTT	CASSEDSFRTTEAFF
TRBD1	TRBV5-1	-	TRBJ2-1	TGCGCCAGCAGCTCTGGGACAGGGAGGACCTACAATGAGCAGTTCTTC	CASSSGTGRTYNEQFF
-	TRBV2	-	TRBJ2-5	TGTGCCAGCAGTGTTGGTATGCGCGAGACCCAGTACTTC	CASSVGMRETQYF
TRBD1	TRBV7-9	-	TRBJ1-6	TGTGCCAGCAGCTTTAGGACAGGGGCGCTGAATTCACCCCTCCACTTT	CASSFRTGALNSPLHF
TRBD1	TRBV6-5	-	TRBJ2-6	TGTGCCAGCACCCCACAGGGGTCGGGGGCCAACGTCCTGACTTTC	CASTPQGSGANVLTF
-	TRBV19	once	TRBJ1-2	TGTGCCAGTAAATTGGCGGATAGTGGCTACACCTTC	CASKLADSGYTF